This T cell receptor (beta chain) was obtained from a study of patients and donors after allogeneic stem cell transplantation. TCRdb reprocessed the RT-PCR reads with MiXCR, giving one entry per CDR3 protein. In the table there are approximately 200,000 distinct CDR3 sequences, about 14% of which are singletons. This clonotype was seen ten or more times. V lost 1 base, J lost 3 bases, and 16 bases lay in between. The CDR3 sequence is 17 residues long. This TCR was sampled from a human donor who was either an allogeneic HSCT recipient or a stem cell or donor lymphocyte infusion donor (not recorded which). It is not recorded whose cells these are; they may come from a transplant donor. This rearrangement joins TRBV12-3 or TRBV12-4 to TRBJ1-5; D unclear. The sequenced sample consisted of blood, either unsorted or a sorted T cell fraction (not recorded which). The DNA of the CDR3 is TGTGCCAGCAGTTTAGTGGTCGGGCAGCCGATCAATCAGCCCCAGCATTTT. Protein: CASSLVVGQPINQPQHF.